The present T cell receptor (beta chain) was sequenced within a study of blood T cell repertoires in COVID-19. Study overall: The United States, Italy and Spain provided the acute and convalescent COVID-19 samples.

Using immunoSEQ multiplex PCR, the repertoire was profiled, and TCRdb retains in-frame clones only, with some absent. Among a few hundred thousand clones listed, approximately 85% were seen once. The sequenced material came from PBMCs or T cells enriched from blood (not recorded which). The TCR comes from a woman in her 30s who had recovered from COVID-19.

The CDR3 region has the DNA TGCGCCAGCAGCTTGTCCGGGTTAAACGAGCAGTACTTC. Protein sequence: CASSLSGLNEQYF. The chain links TRBV5-1 to TRBJ2-7; no clear D. V was clipped by 1 base and J by 5 bases, with 10 bases between them. The germline V gene encodes CDR1 SGHRS and CDR2 YFSETQ. There are 13 residues in the CDR3.